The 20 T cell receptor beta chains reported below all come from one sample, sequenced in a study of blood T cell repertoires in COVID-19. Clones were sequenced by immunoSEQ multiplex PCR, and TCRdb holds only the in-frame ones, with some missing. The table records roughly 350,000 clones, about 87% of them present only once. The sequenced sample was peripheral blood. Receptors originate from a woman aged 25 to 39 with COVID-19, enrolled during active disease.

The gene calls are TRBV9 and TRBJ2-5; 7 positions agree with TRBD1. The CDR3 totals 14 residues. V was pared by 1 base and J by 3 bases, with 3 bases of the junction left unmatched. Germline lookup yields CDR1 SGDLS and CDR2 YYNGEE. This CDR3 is CASSVQGTEETQYF. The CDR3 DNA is TGTGCCAGCAGCGTACAGGGGACAGAAGAGACCCAGTACTTC. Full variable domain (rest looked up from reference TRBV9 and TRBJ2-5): DSGVTQTPKHLITATGQRVTLRCSPRSGDLSVYWYQQSLDQGLQFLIQYYNGEERAKGNILERFSAQQFPDLHSELNLSSLELGDSALYFCASSVQGTEETQYFGPGTRLLVL.

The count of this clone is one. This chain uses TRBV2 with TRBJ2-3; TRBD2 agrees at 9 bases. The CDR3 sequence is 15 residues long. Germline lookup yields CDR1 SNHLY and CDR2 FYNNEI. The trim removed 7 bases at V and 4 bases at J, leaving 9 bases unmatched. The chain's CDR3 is CASNPQGTSPDTQYF. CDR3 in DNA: TGTGCCAGCAACCCCCAGGGGACTAGCCCAGATACGCAGTATTTT. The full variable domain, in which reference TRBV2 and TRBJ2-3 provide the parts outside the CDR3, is EPEVTQTPSHQVTQMGQEVILRCVPISNHLYFYWYRQILGQKVEFLVSFYNNEISEKSEIFDDQFSVERPDGSNFTLKIRSTKLEDSAMYFCASNPQGTSPDTQYFGPGTRLTVL.

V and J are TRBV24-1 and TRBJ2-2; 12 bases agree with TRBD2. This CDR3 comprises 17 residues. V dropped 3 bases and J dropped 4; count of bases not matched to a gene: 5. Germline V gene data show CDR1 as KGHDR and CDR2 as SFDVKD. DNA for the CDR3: TGTGCCACCAGTGATCCCGGACTAGCGGGATCCACCGGGGAGCTGTTTTTT. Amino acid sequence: CATSDPGLAGSTGELFF.

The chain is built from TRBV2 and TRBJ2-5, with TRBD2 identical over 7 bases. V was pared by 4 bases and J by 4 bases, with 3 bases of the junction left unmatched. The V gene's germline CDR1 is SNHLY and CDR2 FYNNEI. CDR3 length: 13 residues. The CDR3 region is CASSVVAGETQYF. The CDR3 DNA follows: TGTGCCAGCAGTGTAGTAGCGGGAGAGACCCAGTACTTC.

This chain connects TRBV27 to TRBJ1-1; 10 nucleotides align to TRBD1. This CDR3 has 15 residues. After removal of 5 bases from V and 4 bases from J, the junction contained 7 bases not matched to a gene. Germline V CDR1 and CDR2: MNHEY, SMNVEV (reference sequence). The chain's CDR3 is CASSLRQGASTEAFF. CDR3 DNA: TGTGCCAGCAGTCTCAGACAGGGGGCGAGCACTGAAGCTTTCTTT.

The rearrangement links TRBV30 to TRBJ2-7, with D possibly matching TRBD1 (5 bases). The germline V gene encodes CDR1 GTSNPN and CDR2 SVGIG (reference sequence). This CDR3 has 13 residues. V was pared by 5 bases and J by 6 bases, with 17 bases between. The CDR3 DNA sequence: TGTGCCTGGTCCCGCGGACACCTGGCCGAGCAGTACTTC. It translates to CAWSRGHLAEQYF. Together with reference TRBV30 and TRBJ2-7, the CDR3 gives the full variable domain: SQTIHQWPATLVQPVGSPLSLECTVEGTSNPNLYWYRQAAGRGLQLLFYSVGIGQISSEVPQNLSASRPQDRQFILSSKKLLLSDSGFYLCAWSRGHLAEQYFGPGTRLTVT.

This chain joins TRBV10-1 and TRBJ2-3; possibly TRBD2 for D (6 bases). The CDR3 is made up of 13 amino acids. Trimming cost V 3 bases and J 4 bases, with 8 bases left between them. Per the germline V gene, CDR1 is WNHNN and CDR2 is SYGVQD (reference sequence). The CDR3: CASSEGGPDTQYF. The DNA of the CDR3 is TGCGCCAGCAGTGAAGGAGGGCCAGATACGCAGTATTTT.

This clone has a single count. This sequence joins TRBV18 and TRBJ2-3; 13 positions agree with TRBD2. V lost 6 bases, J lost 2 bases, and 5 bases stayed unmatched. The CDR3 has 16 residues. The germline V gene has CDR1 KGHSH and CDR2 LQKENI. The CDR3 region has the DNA TGTGCCAGCTCCCTCGGACTAGCGGGAGACACAGATACGCAGTATTTT. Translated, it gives CASSLGLAGDTDTQYF.

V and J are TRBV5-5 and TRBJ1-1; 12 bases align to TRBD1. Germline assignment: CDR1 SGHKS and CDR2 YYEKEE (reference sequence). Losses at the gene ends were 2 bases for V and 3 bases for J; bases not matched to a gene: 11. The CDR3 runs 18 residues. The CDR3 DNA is TGTGCCAGCAGCTTCTTAGGGGGACAGGGGGCTGTATACACTGAAGCTTTCTTT. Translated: CASSFLGGQGAVYTEAFF.

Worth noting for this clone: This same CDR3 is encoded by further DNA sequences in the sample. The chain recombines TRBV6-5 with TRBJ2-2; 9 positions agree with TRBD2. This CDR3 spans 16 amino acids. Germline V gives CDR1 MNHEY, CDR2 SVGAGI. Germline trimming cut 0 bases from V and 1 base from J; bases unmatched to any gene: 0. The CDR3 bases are TGTGCCAGCAGTTACTCGACTAGCGGGAACACCGGGGAGCTGTTTTTT. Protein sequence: CASSYSTSGNTGELFF.

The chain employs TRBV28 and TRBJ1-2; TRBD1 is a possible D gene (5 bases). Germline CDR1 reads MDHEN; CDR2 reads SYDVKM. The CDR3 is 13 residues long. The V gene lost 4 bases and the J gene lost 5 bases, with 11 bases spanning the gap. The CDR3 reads CASSSRDSYGYTF. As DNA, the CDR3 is TGTGCCAGCAGTTCCAGGGATTCATATGGCTACACCTTC.

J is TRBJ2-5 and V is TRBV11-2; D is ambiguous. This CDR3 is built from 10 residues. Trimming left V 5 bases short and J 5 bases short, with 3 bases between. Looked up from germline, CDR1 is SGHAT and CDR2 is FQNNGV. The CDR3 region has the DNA TGTGCCAGCAGCCATGAGACCCAGTACTTC. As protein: CASSHETQYF. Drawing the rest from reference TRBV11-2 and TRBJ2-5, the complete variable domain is EAGVAQSPRYKIIEKRQSVAFWCNPISGHATLYWYQQILGQGPKLLIQFQNNGVVDDSQLPKDRFSAERLKGVDSTLKIQPAKLEDSAVYLCASSHETQYFGPGTRLLVL.

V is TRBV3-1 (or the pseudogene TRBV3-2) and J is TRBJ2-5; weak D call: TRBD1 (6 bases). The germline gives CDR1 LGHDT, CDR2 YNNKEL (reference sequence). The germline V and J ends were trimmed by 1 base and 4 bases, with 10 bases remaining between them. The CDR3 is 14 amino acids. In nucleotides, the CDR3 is TGTGCCAGCAGCCAAGTGGGGGCGGGAGAGACCCAGTACTTC. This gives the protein CASSQVGAGETQYF.

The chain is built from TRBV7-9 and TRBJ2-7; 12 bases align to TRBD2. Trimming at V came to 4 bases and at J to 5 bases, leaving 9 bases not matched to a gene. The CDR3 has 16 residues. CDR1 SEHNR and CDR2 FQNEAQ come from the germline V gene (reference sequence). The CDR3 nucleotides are TGTGCCAGCAGCTCCACTCTAGCGGGAGGGCCGCACGAGCAGTACTTC. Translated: CASSSTLAGGPHEQYF.

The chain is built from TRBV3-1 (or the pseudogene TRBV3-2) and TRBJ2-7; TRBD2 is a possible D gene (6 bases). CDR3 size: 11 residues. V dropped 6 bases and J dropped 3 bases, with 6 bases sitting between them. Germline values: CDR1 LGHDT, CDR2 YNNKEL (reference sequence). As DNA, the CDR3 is TGTGCCAGCAGGCGGGGCTACGAGCAGTACTTC. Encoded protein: CASRRGYEQYF.

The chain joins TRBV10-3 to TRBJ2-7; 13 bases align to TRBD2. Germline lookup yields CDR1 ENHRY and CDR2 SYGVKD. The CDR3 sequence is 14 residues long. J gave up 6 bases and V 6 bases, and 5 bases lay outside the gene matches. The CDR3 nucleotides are TGTGCCATCAGGGAGGGACTAGCGGGAACCGAGCAGTACTTC. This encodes CAIREGLAGTEQYF.

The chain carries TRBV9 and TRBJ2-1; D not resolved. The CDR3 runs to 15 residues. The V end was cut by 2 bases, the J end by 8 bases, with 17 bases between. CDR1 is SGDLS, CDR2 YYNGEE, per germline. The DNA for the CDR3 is TGTGCCAGCAGCGTGGAGCGTTTAGGTCGGGATGAGCAGTTCTTC. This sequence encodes CASSVERLGRDEQFF.

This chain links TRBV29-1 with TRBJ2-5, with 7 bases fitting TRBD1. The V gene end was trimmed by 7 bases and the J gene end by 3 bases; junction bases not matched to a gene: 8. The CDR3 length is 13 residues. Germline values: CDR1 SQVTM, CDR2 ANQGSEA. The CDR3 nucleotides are TGCAGCGCCGACAGGGTTAGGGAAGAGACCCAGTACTTC. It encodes CSADRVREETQYF.

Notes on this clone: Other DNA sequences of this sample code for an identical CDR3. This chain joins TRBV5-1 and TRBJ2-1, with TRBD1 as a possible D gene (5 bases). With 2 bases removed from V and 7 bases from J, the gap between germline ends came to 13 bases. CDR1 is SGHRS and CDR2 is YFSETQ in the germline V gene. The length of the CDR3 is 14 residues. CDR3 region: CASSLNQGGNEQFF. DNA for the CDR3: TGCGCCAGCAGCTTAAACCAGGGTGGGAATGAGCAGTTCTTC.

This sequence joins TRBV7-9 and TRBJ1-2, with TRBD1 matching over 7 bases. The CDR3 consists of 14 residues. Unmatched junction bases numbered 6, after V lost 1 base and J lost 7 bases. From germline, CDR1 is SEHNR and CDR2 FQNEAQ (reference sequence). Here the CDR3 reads CASSLGGTEFGYTF. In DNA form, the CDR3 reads TGTGCCAGCAGCTTAGGGGGGACAGAGTTTGGCTACACCTTC.